The clone carrying this T cell receptor beta chain was observed at least ten times. What it binds is not known. UMIs and a universal primer site were added when TCR cDNA was made by 5'RACE template switching. TCRdb re-called the 5' RACE reads through MiXCR, storing one row per CDR3 protein. The data show about 230,000 distinct CDR3 sequences, roughly 6.8% seen once. This specimen comes from a study of T cells after yellow fever vaccination. Study outcomes and limitations: The CD4 and CD8 compartments had a small share of their clonotypes in common. Weaker overall, the secondary response nonetheless peaked faster (day 5 versus 15). Reappearing after the booster were most of the clones from primary vaccination (almost 97% CD4, around 88% CD8).

The ends were cut back, 8 bases at V and 7 bases at J, with 21 bases in the middle. CDR1 is DFQATT and CDR2 is SNEGSKA in the germline V gene (reference sequence). The CDR3 has 14 residues. The V call is TRBV20-1, the J call TRBJ2-1; the D call may be TRBD1 or TRBD2 (5 bases each). The sequences come from CD4+ T cells sorted from PBMCs, collected on the day of the yellow fever booster vaccination. The source is a man in his thirties or forties who received the YFV17D yellow fever vaccine. The CDR3 protein is CSPQSGASVNEQFF. As DNA, the CDR3 is TGCAGTCCCCAATCCGGGGCCAGTGTGAATGAGCAGTTCTTC.